The 18 T cell receptor beta chains in this list originate from one sample, sequenced in a study of cytomegalovirus exposure and HLA in healthy donors. PCR was performed using 60 Vbeta and 13 Jbeta primers. Profiling relied on immunoSEQ multiplex PCR, and the TCRdb table lists in-frame clones only, not all of them. The sample yields 170,000 or so clones, 78% seen once. The sample comprised PBMCs. These receptors were collected from a woman between 45 and 60 years old in good health and CMV-seropositive.

The CDR3: CASSGTQGLGNSPLHF. CDR3 nucleotides: TGTGCCAGCAGCGGCACACAGGGGTTGGGTAATTCACCCCTCCACTTT. The chain couples TRBV5-4 to TRBJ1-6, with 7 bases identical to TRBD1. The CDR3 is made up of 16 amino acids. Germline V lookup: CDR1 SGHNT, CDR2 YYREEE (reference sequence). J lost 6 bases, V lost 4 bases, and 10 bases had no gene match. The full variable domain, its missing parts supplied by reference TRBV5-4 and TRBJ1-6, is ETGVTQSPTHLIKTRGQQVTLRCSSQSGHNTVSWYQQALGQGPQFIFQYYREEENGRGNFPPRFSGLQFPNYSSELNVNALELDDSALYLCASSGTQGLGNSPLHFGNGTRLTVT.

The CDR3 DNA sequence: TGTTCTCTAACAGGGGATCTTTTGAACACTGAAGCTTTCTTT. Protein product: CSLTGDLLNTEAFF. This chain uses TRBV30 with TRBJ1-1, with 7 nucleotides matching TRBD1. Germline assignment: CDR1 GTSNPN and CDR2 SVGIG (reference sequence). The CDR3 is made up of 14 amino acids.

The chain joins TRBV5-8 to TRBJ2-5, with 7 bases aligning to TRBD1. Germline CDR1 and CDR2: SGHTS and YDEGEE. Losses at the gene ends were 4 bases for V and 2 bases for J; bases not matched to a gene: 8. The CDR3 spans 15 residues. The CDR3 DNA reads TGTGCCAGCAGCCGATACCGGGACAGACAAGAGACCCAGTACTTC. Encoded protein: CASSRYRDRQETQYF. Using reference TRBV5-8 and TRBJ2-5 for the parts outside the CDR3, the full variable domain is EAGVTQSPTHLIKTRGQQATLRCSPISGHTSVYWYQQALGLGLQFLLWYDEGEERNRGNFPPRFSGRQFPNYSSELNVNALELEDSALYLCASSRYRDRQETQYFGPGTRLLVL.

This rearrangement joins TRBV7-8 to TRBJ1-1; 9 bases align to TRBD1. The CDR3 covers 15 residues. Looked up from germline, CDR1 is SGHVS and CDR2 is FQNEAQ. The trim removed 1 base at V and 1 base at J, leaving 1 base unmatched. CDR3 sequence (DNA): TGTGCCAGCAGCTTAGGGGGACAGGGGAACACTGAAGCTTTCTTT. It yields the protein CASSLGGQGNTEAFF.

Concerning this clone itself: Different DNA sequences within this sample yield the same CDR3. The rearrangement joins TRBV18 to TRBJ1-1; 11 nucleotides line up with TRBD1. The CDR3 totals 14 residues. V trimming: 8 bases; J trimming: 4 bases; junction bases outside the gene matches: 6. Looked up from germline, CDR1 is KGHSH and CDR2 is LQKENI. The CDR3 spells CASSSGQGGTEAFF. The CDR3 region has the DNA TGTGCCAGCAGCTCGGGACAGGGGGGCACTGAAGCTTTCTTT.

Comment on this clone: The sample carries other DNA sequences with the same CDR3. The chain recombines TRBV29-1 with TRBJ2-7; 12 bases are a match to TRBD1. Trimming removed 4 bases from V and 6 bases from J; junction bases left unmatched: 7. This CDR3 is built from 14 residues. Germline V gene data show CDR1 as SQVTM and CDR2 as ANQGSEA. The CDR3 reads CSVAPGTGGVEQYF. The DNA of the CDR3 is TGCAGCGTTGCCCCCGGGACAGGGGGCGTCGAGCAGTACTTC.

The V and J genes are TRBV19 and TRBJ1-5; D not resolved. The CDR3 is 14 amino acids. Deletions cut 5 bases from V and 8 bases from J, with 16 bases between. The germline gives CDR1 LNHDA, CDR2 SQIVND (reference sequence). The CDR3 sequence: CASSPPGFEEPQHF. CDR3 coding DNA: TGTGCCAGTAGTCCTCCGGGTTTTGAGGAGCCCCAGCATTTT. The complete variable domain, with remaining parts taken from reference TRBV19 and TRBJ1-5, reads DGGITQSPKYLFRKEGQNVTLSCEQNLNHDAMYWYRQDPGQGLRLIYYSQIVNDFQKGDIAEGYSVSREKKESFPLTVTSAQKNPTAFYLCASSPPGFEEPQHFGDGTRLSIL.

This chain links TRBV6-5 with TRBJ1-5, with D maybe TRBD1 (5 bases). In germline, CDR1 is MNHEY, CDR2 SVGAGI. Deletions cut 5 bases from V and 7 bases from J, with 12 bases between. This CDR3 has 13 amino acids. CDR3 sequence (DNA): TGTGCCAGCAGTCGACAGATTAGGCAGCCCCAGCATTTT. It yields the protein CASSRQIRQPQHF.

The chain employs TRBV27 and TRBJ1-4; no reliable D call. CDR3 size: 13 residues. Trimming shortened V by 2 bases and J by 8 bases, and 9 bases separated the two germline ends. Germline values: CDR1 MNHEY, CDR2 SMNVEV (reference sequence). DNA of the CDR3: TGTGCCAGCAGTTTACTCGGCGGGGAAAAACTGTTTTTT. Residues: CASSLLGGEKLFF.

This chain links TRBV19 with TRBJ1-1; D perhaps matches TRBD1 (6 bases). The CDR3 runs 16 residues. Trimming cost V 4 bases and J 2 bases, with 17 bases left between them. Germline CDR1 and CDR2: LNHDA and SQIVND (reference sequence). In DNA, the CDR3 is TGTGCCAGTAGTACGGCTACAGGGTACGATAACACTGAAGCTTTCTTT. This translates into CASSTATGYDNTEAFF.

This sequence joins TRBV6-4 and TRBJ1-4; D is unclear. Trimming left V 3 bases short and J 12 bases short, with 17 bases between. Looked up from germline, CDR1 is MRHNA and CDR2 is SNTAGT. This CDR3 is built from 14 residues. DNA of the CDR3: TGTGCCAGCAGTGAAGGAGGCACATCCAAGGAACTGTTTTTT. Protein: CASSEGGTSKELFF.

V is TRBV13 and J is TRBJ2-7, with 16 bases identical to TRBD2. Germline CDR1 PRHDT, CDR2 FYEKMQ (reference sequence). V shed 5 bases and J 2 bases; nucleotides not matched to a gene: 6. This CDR3 spans 17 amino acids. In nucleotides, the CDR3 is TGTGCCAGCAGCGTCTCCGGGACTAGCGGGGGGGCCTACGAGCAGTACTTC. Encoded protein: CASSVSGTSGGAYEQYF.

In its sample, this clone was seen a few times. V is TRBV19 and J is TRBJ2-5; D gene unclear. Germline assignment: CDR1 LNHDA and CDR2 SQIVND (reference sequence). The CDR3 has 14 residues. Trimming cost V 1 base and J 1 base, with 7 bases left between them. The CDR3 reads CASSIVIFQETQYF. CDR3 in DNA: TGTGCCAGTAGTATAGTAATATTCCAAGAGACCCAGTACTTC.

The J gene is TRBJ2-7, the V gene TRBV7-2, with a tentative D call TRBD2 (6 bases). The CDR3 length is 12 residues. The germline CDR1 and CDR2 sequences are SGHTA and FQGNSA. Deletions cut 5 bases from V and 10 bases from J, with 15 bases between. The CDR3 sequence is CASSGTQSSQYF. CDR3 DNA sequence: TGTGCCAGCAGCGGGACTCAGTCGTCACAGTACTTC. Together with reference TRBV7-2 and TRBJ2-7, the CDR3 gives the full variable domain: GAGVSQSPSNKVTEKGKDVELRCDPISGHTALYWYRQSLGQGLEFLIYFQGNSAPDKSGLPSDRFSAERTGGSVSTLTIQRTQQEDSAVYLCASSGTQSSQYFGPGTRLTVT.

The chain couples TRBV5-1 to TRBJ2-3; D is unresolved. Germline V gene lookup returns CDR1 SGHRS and CDR2 YFSETQ. Trimming shortened V by 0 bases and J by 2 bases, and 4 bases separated the two germline ends. This CDR3 has 13 residues. CDR3 sequence (DNA): TGCGCCAGCAGCTTGGATATCACAGATACGCAGTATTTT. Amino acids: CASSLDITDTQYF.

This clone came up a few times. This chain connects TRBV5-4 to TRBJ2-7, with 9 bases aligning to TRBD2. The V gene end was trimmed by 3 bases and the J gene end by 2 bases; junction bases not matched to a gene: 6. Germline V gene data show CDR1 as SGHNT and CDR2 as YYREEE (reference sequence). The CDR3 is 15 amino acids. The DNA of the CDR3 is TGTGCCAGCAGCTCTCTGTCTAGCGGGACCTACGAGCAGTACTTC. Translated, it gives CASSSLSSGTYEQYF.

The chain has TRBV5-1 and TRBJ1-2, with 8 positions matching TRBD1. The CDR3 is 17 amino acids. Germline values: CDR1 SGHRS, CDR2 YFSETQ. The trim removed 0 bases at V and 4 bases at J, leaving 11 bases unmatched. CDR3 in amino acids: CASSLEAGGLSSYGYTF. CDR3 DNA: TGCGCCAGCAGCTTGGAGGCAGGGGGCCTTAGTAGCTATGGCTACACCTTC.

This clone was counted a single time. The chain combines TRBV6-5 with TRBJ2-3; D gene unclear. V was pared by 6 bases and J by 3 bases, with 13 bases between. Looked up from germline, CDR1 is MNHEY and CDR2 is SVGAGI. This CDR3 is 14 amino acids long. The CDR3 bases are TGTGCCAGCAGCCTTACCTCCCTAACAGATACGCAGTATTTT. Translation: CASSLTSLTDTQYF.